This T cell receptor (beta chain) was captured in a study of blood T cell repertoires in COVID-19. The CDR3 length is 20 residues. Germline V gene lookup returns CDR1 ENHRY and CDR2 SYGVKD. V was shortened by 4 bases and J by 1 base, with 28 bases between the two germline ends. Original data processing: Reference gene primer amplification gave estimated nucleated cell counts. TCRdb's copy holds only in-frame clones and misses some; the assay was immunoSEQ multiplex PCR. From that table come the V and J calls and clone size; the DNA was used to work out D and trimming. Of under 30,000 clones in the sample, nearly 90% were seen once.

The gene calls are TRBV10-3 and TRBJ1-2; no clear D. This TCR came from a human donor in a cohort sampled during active COVID-19. Material for sequencing was peripheral blood. CDR3 region: CAISALGAGPRSGDNYGYTF. DNA of the CDR3: TGTGCCATCAGTGCGTTGGGCGCTGGCCCCCGAAGCGGAGATAACTATGGCTACACCTTC.